This T cell receptor (beta chain) was identified during a study of cytomegalovirus exposure and HLA in healthy donors. For this clone: Its antigen is as yet unknown.

The CDR3 loop spans 14 amino acids. Germline assignment: CDR1 GTSNPN and CDR2 SVGIG (reference sequence). The V and J ends lost 1 base and 5 bases respectively, with 12 bases between them. Findings of the study overall: Later on, an analysis found that several of the most significant clusters appeared to be linked to common viral pathogens, which included parvovirus B19. It was in a later analysis that TCR association rates were seen to vary by HLA locus, highest for DRB1 and lowest for HLA-C. What a later analysis reportedly showed was that an Asian-associated ancestry cluster had fewer N-insertions than the approximately 700-donor mean.

A multiplex PCR was run with 60 Vbeta primers and 13 Jbeta primers. Authors' data handling: In a later analysis, of 70 million to 85 million unique beta chains, roughly 11 million appeared in at least two donors. The method was immunoSEQ multiplex PCR; TCRdb's version includes in-frame clones alone and lacks a portion of them. V and J calls and clone size are copied from that table; D and trimming were computed from the DNA. The data show 95,000 to 100,000 clones, approximately 85% seen once. The sample taken for sequencing was PBMCs. The sequence was obtained from a man aged 25 to 40 in good health and CMV-seronegative. The chain employs TRBV30 and TRBJ2-4; D may be TRBD2 (7 bases). The CDR3 sequence: CAWSGAGAENIQYF. CDR3 coding DNA: TGTGCCTGGAGTGGGGCGGGGGCTGAAAACATTCAGTACTTC.